Below, 24 T cell receptor beta chains from the same sample are listed, as sequenced in a study of CD8 T cells in ankylosing spondylitis. Notes on the study in general: Apparently characteristic of ankylosing spondylitis blood was a TCR beta motif (about 8 highly homologous variants).

A single record per CDR3 protein comes from TCRdb applying MiXCR to the 5' RACE reads. The sample has 100,000 or so distinct CDR3 sequences; roughly 8.8% are singletons. These receptors lack a known antigen. Sequences were obtained from blood, either unsorted or a sorted T cell fraction (not recorded which). These receptors all stem from a male donor with ankylosing spondylitis.

This clonotype was observed at least ten times. J is TRBJ2-1 and V is TRBV24-1; perhaps TRBD1 as D (6 bases). The CDR3 runs to 14 residues. Germline assignment: CDR1 KGHDR and CDR2 SFDVKD. V shed 10 bases and J shed 1 base, with 13 bases lying between them. CDR3 residues: CATSARGSYNEQFF. DNA of the CDR3: TGTGCCACTTCGGCGAGGGGGTCCTACAATGAGCAGTTCTTC.

The chain couples TRBV7-9 to TRBJ2-3; possibly TRBD2 for D (5 bases). Per the germline V gene, CDR1 is SEHNR and CDR2 is FQNEAQ (reference sequence). The CDR3 contains 16 residues. The V end was cut by 1 base, the J end by 0 bases, with 11 bases between. The CDR3 DNA reads as TGTGCCAGCAGCTTAGAAGGGAGTGATAGCACAGATACGCAGTATTTT. It is translated as CASSLEGSDSTDTQYF.

The chain couples TRBV4-2 to TRBJ2-1; 8 bases fit TRBD2. The CDR3 has 18 residues. The germline CDR1 and CDR2 sequences are LGHNA and YNFKEQ. J gave up 0 bases and V 0 bases, and 7 bases lay outside the gene matches. CDR3 sequence reads: CASSQEGGGRFSYNEQFF. The CDR3 DNA reads TGTGCCAGCAGCCAAGAGGGGGGCGGGAGGTTCTCCTACAATGAGCAGTTCTTC.

This clonotype turned up a few times. This rearrangement joins TRBV5-6 to TRBJ2-1; TRBD2 matches at 8 bases. Losses at the gene ends were 4 bases for V and 4 bases for J; bases not matched to a gene: 4. Germline V lookup: CDR1 SGHDT, CDR2 YYEEEE. The CDR3 has 14 residues. This chain's CDR3 is CASSPGTSYNEQFF. DNA for the CDR3: TGTGCCAGCAGCCCCGGGACTAGTTACAATGAGCAGTTCTTC.

A few counts support this clonotype. The chain uses TRBV6-5 and TRBJ2-1; D is possibly TRBD1 (5 bases). The CDR3 length is 13 residues. The germline V gene has CDR1 MNHEY and CDR2 SVGAGI. The V and J ends lost 4 bases and 9 bases respectively, with 13 bases between them. CDR3 sequence reads: CASSSPTRVEQFF. For the CDR3, the DNA is TGTGCCAGCAGTTCCCCAACCAGGGTTGAGCAGTTCTTC.

This clonotype appeared a few times. The chain employs TRBV7-2 and TRBJ2-1; D might be TRBD2 (5 bases). This CDR3 region has 13 residues. With 5 bases removed from V and 3 bases from J, the gap between germline ends came to 8 bases. CDR1 and CDR2 from the germline V gene are SGHTA and FQGNSA. CDR3 coding DNA: TGTGCCAGCAGCCCACTAGGCTACAATGAGCAGTTCTTC. As protein: CASSPLGYNEQFF.

This clonotype was recorded at least ten times. The chain uses TRBV20-1 and TRBJ2-7; D possibly uses TRBD1 or TRBD2 (5 bases each). V was cut by 1 base and J by 2 bases, with 9 bases left in between. The CDR3 is made up of 13 amino acids. Germline V CDR1 and CDR2: DFQATT, SNEGSKA (reference sequence). The CDR3 sequence is CSARVLGAYEQYV. Written as DNA, the CDR3 is TGCAGTGCTAGAGTTTTGGGGGCCTACGAGCAGTACGTC.

This clonotype was picked up a small number of times. The chain links TRBV27 to TRBJ2-7, with 9 bases lining up with TRBD2. V gave up 6 bases and J gave up 3 bases; unmatched junction bases: 9. Germline V lookup: CDR1 MNHEY, CDR2 SMNVEV (reference sequence). The CDR3 runs to 15 residues. The CDR3 DNA reads TGTGCCAGCAGCCTTCTGAGGACTAGCGTCTACGAGCAGTACTTC. Residues: CASSLLRTSVYEQYF.

This clonotype has a count of ten or more. The genes are TRBV11-2 and TRBJ2-3; D unresolved. The CDR3 runs 12 residues. With 5 bases removed from V and 6 bases from J, the gap between germline ends came to 9 bases. CDR1 is SGHAT, CDR2 FQNNGV, per germline. The CDR3 loop reads CASSIGRDTQYF. The DNA for the CDR3 is TGTGCCAGCAGCATAGGACGGGATACGCAGTATTTT.

V is TRBV24-1 and J is TRBJ1-2, with D maybe TRBD1 (5 bases). There are 14 residues in the CDR3. V lost 5 bases and J 1 base, leaving 10 bases between the germline ends. Germline assignment: CDR1 KGHDR and CDR2 SFDVKD. The CDR3 coding sequence is TGTGCCACCAGTGCCGTCGACAGTAACTATGGCTACACCTTC. Amino acids: CATSAVDSNYGYTF.

This clonotype was recorded a few times. The V call is TRBV3-1, the J call TRBJ2-5; D gene unclear. Germline CDR1 LGHDT, CDR2 YNNKEL (reference sequence). This CDR3 spans 14 amino acids. V lost 0 bases and J lost 5, with 10 bases in between. In DNA form, the CDR3 reads TGTGCCAGCAGCCAAGATTCCCCTTCGGAGACCCAGTACTTC. Encoded protein: CASSQDSPSETQYF.

The sample holds a few counts of this clonotype. The chain joins TRBV6-4 to TRBJ1-2; 8 bases agree with TRBD1. CDR1 and CDR2 (germline): MRHNA, SNTAGT. The CDR3 runs to 16 residues. V shed 5 bases, J shed 3 bases, and the junction held 11 bases outside the gene matches. The CDR3 reads CASSPPARDRHYGYTF. The CDR3 nucleotides are TGTGCCAGCAGTCCCCCGGCCCGGGACAGGCACTATGGCTACACCTTC.

This clonotype has ten or more counts. The chain recombines TRBV5-1 with TRBJ2-1; 9 bases fit TRBD2. The CDR3 consists of 14 residues. The V gene end was trimmed by 4 bases and the J gene end by 6 bases; junction bases not matched to a gene: 5. CDR1 is SGHRS, CDR2 YFSETQ, per germline. The CDR3 spells CASSPGLAANEQFF. The CDR3 bases are TGCGCCAGCAGCCCGGGACTAGCCGCCAATGAGCAGTTCTTC.

This clonotype has a single count. The chain employs TRBV19 and TRBJ2-1; possible D gene TRBD2, 6 bases. Trimming removed 2 bases from V and 6 bases from J, with 20 bases in between. Looked up from germline, CDR1 is LNHDA and CDR2 is SQIVND (reference sequence). CDR3 length: 17 amino acids. The CDR3 bases are TGTGCCAGTAGTATATTGGCGGGGACCCCCCCGGGCAATGAGCAGTTCTTC. Translating it yields CASSILAGTPPGNEQFF.

The chain joins TRBV2 to TRBJ2-2, with D unclear. Trimming shortened V by 8 bases and J by 6 bases, and 16 bases separated the two germline ends. The CDR3 extends over 14 amino acids. From germline, CDR1 is SNHLY and CDR2 FYNNEI. CDR3 amino acids: CASFPRQSAGELFF. As DNA, the CDR3 is TGTGCCAGCTTTCCAAGGCAGAGTGCCGGGGAGCTGTTTTTT.

The V call is TRBV11-2, the J call TRBJ2-3; 8 bases are a match to TRBD2. Unmatched junction bases numbered 6, after V lost 5 bases and J lost 2 bases. Germline CDR1 reads SGHAT; CDR2 reads FQNNGV. CDR3 length equals 15 residues. The CDR3 reads CASSLTSDYTDTQYF. DNA of the CDR3: TGTGCCAGCAGCCTGACTAGCGACTACACAGATACGCAGTATTTT.

The J gene is TRBJ2-5, the V gene TRBV10-3; 9 bases align to TRBD2. Germline values: CDR1 ENHRY, CDR2 SYGVKD. This CDR3 is built from 17 residues. V shed 2 bases and J 5 bases; nucleotides not matched to a gene: 12. This chain's CDR3 is CAISEPRVAGVVETQYF. The CDR3 DNA is TGTGCCATCAGTGAGCCTCGGGTAGCGGGAGTGGTGGAGACCCAGTACTTC.

Many counts were recorded for this clonotype. The V call is TRBV28, the J call TRBJ2-7; 7 nucleotides match TRBD1. The CDR3 extends over 13 amino acids. Germline CDR1 MDHEN, CDR2 SYDVKM. V lost 10 bases to trimming and J lost 4 bases; unmatched junction nucleotides: 10. DNA for the CDR3: TGTGCCACCTCAAAGTGGGACAGTTACGAGCAGTACGTC. Its protein product is CATSKWDSYEQYV.

This sequence joins TRBV2 and TRBJ2-1; the match to TRBD2 covers 7 bases. Germline lookup yields CDR1 SNHLY and CDR2 FYNNEI. The CDR3 consists of 15 residues. V lost 3 bases, J lost 7 bases, and 9 bases stayed unmatched. CDR3 region: CASSDREEGRNEQFF. The CDR3 DNA is TGTGCCAGCAGTGATCGGGAGGAGGGTCGGAATGAGCAGTTCTTC.

The rearrangement links TRBV18 to TRBJ2-7, with 8 positions matching TRBD2. Germline lookup yields CDR1 KGHSH and CDR2 LQKENI. The CDR3 is made up of 16 amino acids. V lost 6 bases to trimming and J lost 3 bases; unmatched junction nucleotides: 13. This CDR3 is CASSPFGGAEGYEQYF. CDR3 DNA sequence: TGTGCCAGCTCGCCCTTCGGGGGGGCGGAGGGCTACGAGCAGTACTTC.

The gene calls are TRBV7-9 and TRBJ2-7, with D tentatively TRBD2 (6 bases). CDR3 length: 12 amino acids. Germline V gives CDR1 SEHNR, CDR2 FQNEAQ (reference sequence). V was cut by 5 bases and J by 4 bases, with 9 bases left in between. CDR3 amino acids: CASSIGGYEQYF. The CDR3 DNA reads as TGTGCCAGCAGCATTGGGGGGTACGAGCAGTACTTC.

This clonotype was detected a few times. J is TRBJ1-1 and V is TRBV28; 8 nucleotides match TRBD1. CDR3 length: 15 residues. J was trimmed by 0 bases and V by 3 bases; bases with no gene match: 3. The germline gives CDR1 MDHEN, CDR2 SYDVKM. The DNA of the CDR3 is TGTGCCAGCAGTTTGAGACAGGGGATGAACACTGAAGCTTTCTTT. It is translated as CASSLRQGMNTEAFF. Full variable domain (remainder filled in from reference TRBV28 and TRBJ1-1): DVKVTQSSRYLVKRTGEKVFLECVQDMDHENMFWYRQDPGLGLRLIYFSYDVKMKEKGDIPEGYSVSREKKERFSLILESASTNQTSMYLCASSLRQGMNTEAFFGQGTRLTVV.

V and J are TRBV6-5 and TRBJ1-1; D remains ambiguous. Germline V lookup: CDR1 MNHEY, CDR2 SVGAGI. Between the trimmed V and J ends, which lost 2 bases and 7 bases, there was a span of 11 bases. CDR3 length: 13 residues. This CDR3 is CASSYRAGFEAFF. CDR3 nucleotide sequence: TGTGCCAGCAGTTACCGAGCCGGCTTTGAAGCTTTCTTT.

CDR3 coding DNA: TGTGCCAGCAGTGAGGGGACAGGAAGTGCCTATGGCTACACCTTC. It codes for CASSEGTGSAYGYTF. The chain is built from TRBV2 and TRBJ1-2; 8 positions match TRBD1. CDR3 size: 15 residues. Germline values: CDR1 SNHLY, CDR2 FYNNEI. V gave up 3 bases and J gave up 4 bases; unmatched junction bases: 7.